The 30 T cell receptor beta chains presented below share a single source sample, sequenced in a study of shared clonotypes between healthy human individuals. It was CD45RO-negative cells, positively selected for CCR7, that made up naive CD8 cells, with terminally differentiated effector memory CD45RA+ cells excluded. Sequencing was performed with immunoSEQ multiplex PCR; in TCRdb, only in-frame clones are kept and a portion is missing. The repertoire holds some 2 million clones, with 85% to 95% as singletons. The source material was naive CD8+ T cells sorted from blood. Source of these receptors: a man aged 18-30 years in good health.

The V call is TRBV28, the J call TRBJ2-3, with 9 bases identical to TRBD1. The germline V gene encodes CDR1 MDHEN and CDR2 SYDVKM. The CDR3 is made up of 14 amino acids. V shed 6 bases and J 4 bases; nucleotides not matched to a gene: 5. CDR3 sequence: CASRNTGGPDTQYF. The CDR3 bases are TGTGCCAGCAGGAATACAGGGGGCCCAGATACGCAGTATTTT.

CDR3 in DNA: TGTGCCAGCAGTTCTGGTTGGGAGCAGTACTTC. Protein sequence: CASSSGWEQYF. The chain is built from TRBV6-5 and TRBJ2-7; D not certain. V was trimmed by 4 bases and J by 7 bases, leaving 8 bases between them. Germline CDR1 is MNHEY and CDR2 is SVGAGI. This CDR3 is 11 amino acids long.

The chain is built from TRBV28 and TRBJ1-5; D remains ambiguous. This CDR3 comprises 13 residues. The V gene lost 7 bases and the J gene lost 3 bases, with 10 bases spanning the gap. CDR1 is MDHEN and CDR2 is SYDVKM in the germline V gene. The CDR3 DNA reads as TGTGCCAGCACGGACGATCTCAATCAGCCCCAGCATTTT. It is translated as CASTDDLNQPQHF.

The chain uses TRBV10-1 and TRBJ2-1; 7 bases fit TRBD2. Germline V gene lookup returns CDR1 WNHNN and CDR2 SYGVQD (reference sequence). The V gene end was trimmed by 6 bases and the J gene end by 5 bases; junction bases not matched to a gene: 4. The CDR3 runs 13 residues. CDR3 coding DNA: TGCGCCAGCAGGAGCGGGGAGGACAATGAGCAGTTCTTC. Translation: CASRSGEDNEQFF.

V usage is TRBV27 and J usage is TRBJ2-7; 8 positions match TRBD2. Germline V gene lookup returns CDR1 MNHEY and CDR2 SMNVEV (reference sequence). The CDR3 extends over 16 amino acids. V lost 6 bases and J lost 0; bases outside the gene matches: 10. The CDR3: CASSPAAGEASYEQYF. The DNA of the CDR3 is TGTGCCAGCAGCCCCGCAGCGGGAGAAGCCTCCTACGAGCAGTACTTC.

The chain uses TRBV15 and TRBJ1-4; D not certain. The germline V gene encodes CDR1 LNHNV and CDR2 YYDKDF (reference sequence). V lost 0 bases and J 8 bases, leaving 7 bases between the germline ends. The CDR3 spans 13 residues. In DNA, the CDR3 is TGTGCCACCAGCAGAGATGTTGGAGAAAAACTGTTTTTT. This translates into CATSRDVGEKLFF.

The chain employs TRBV7-8 and TRBJ2-3, with 8 nucleotides matching TRBD1. Germline-derived CDR1 and CDR2 are SGHVS and FQNEAQ. The CDR3 runs to 14 residues. After removal of 3 bases from V and 4 bases from J, the junction contained 3 bases not matched to a gene. As DNA, the CDR3 is TGTGCCAGCAGCTTCAGGGGGCGGGCAGATACGCAGTATTTT. It yields the protein CASSFRGRADTQYF.

This clone turned up a few times. This chain joins TRBV18 and TRBJ1-2; D is possibly TRBD1 (5 bases). The CDR3 totals 14 residues. Trimming shortened V by 8 bases and J by 6 bases, and 19 bases separated the two germline ends. The germline V gene encodes CDR1 KGHSH and CDR2 LQKENI. CDR3 in amino acids: CASRTLDGQNGYTF. For the CDR3, the DNA is TGTGCCAGCCGAACTTTGGACGGACAAAATGGCTACACCTTC.

This chain connects TRBV28 to TRBJ2-5; tentative D call: TRBD2 (5 bases). This CDR3 comprises 15 residues. CDR1 and CDR2 from the germline V gene are MDHEN and SYDVKM. V was trimmed by 4 bases and J by 4 bases, leaving 16 bases between them. Here the CDR3 reads CASSSLRTGIETQYF. In DNA, the CDR3 is TGTGCCAGCAGTTCCCTTAGGACTGGGATAGAGACCCAGTACTTC.

This chain connects TRBV9 to TRBJ1-2, with 7 bases identical to TRBD1. Germline V gene lookup returns CDR1 SGDLS and CDR2 YYNGEE. The CDR3 length is 15 residues. V lost 3 bases and J lost 0; bases outside the gene matches: 5. The CDR3 coding sequence is TGTGCCAGCAGCGACCGGGACAGTCCTAACTATGGCTACACCTTC. The encoded protein is CASSDRDSPNYGYTF.

With regard to this clone: The sample contains more than one DNA sequence encoding this CDR3. The CDR3 protein is CSVEDRAYEQYF. The CDR3, as DNA: TGCAGCGTTGAGGACAGAGCCTACGAGCAGTACTTC. The chain employs TRBV29-1 and TRBJ2-7; possible D gene TRBD1, 6 bases. The CDR3 runs to 12 residues. Between the trimmed V and J ends, which lost 3 bases and 2 bases, there was a span of 8 bases. Per germline, CDR1 SQVTM and CDR2 ANQGSEA.

This chain links TRBV28 with TRBJ2-3; TRBD2 matches at 11 bases. Trimming removed 2 bases from V and 6 bases from J; junction bases left unmatched: 13. The CDR3 runs 18 residues. Germline assignment: CDR1 MDHEN and CDR2 SYDVKM. CDR3 coding DNA: TGTGCCAGCAGTTTAACGGCCTTAGCGGGGGGGCCGCACGATACGCAGTATTTT. Residues: CASSLTALAGGPHDTQYF.

The chain joins TRBV18 to TRBJ1-4, with D possibly TRBD1 on 6 matching bases. Germline V gene sequence: CDR1 KGHSH, CDR2 LQKENI. This CDR3 has 17 residues. Trimming shortened V by 0 bases and J by 3 bases, and 14 bases separated the two germline ends. CDR3 DNA: TGTGCCAGCTCACCACCGTCCGGGGGCCGGTCTAATGAAAAACTGTTTTTT. Its translation is CASSPPSGGRSNEKLFF.

The J gene is TRBJ1-3, the V gene TRBV7-9; no clear D. The CDR3 totals 15 residues. V lost 5 bases and J 0 bases, leaving 11 bases between the germline ends. Germline lookup yields CDR1 SEHNR and CDR2 FQNEAQ (reference sequence). The DNA for the CDR3 is TGTGCCAGCAGCCGTTTACCCGGCTCTGGAAACACCATATATTTT. This encodes CASSRLPGSGNTIYF. The complete variable domain, with remaining parts taken from reference TRBV7-9 and TRBJ1-3, reads DTGVSQNPRHKITKRGQNVTFRCDPISEHNRLYWYRQTLGQGPEFLTYFQNEAQLEKSRLLSDRFSAERPKGSFSTLEIQRTEQGDSAMYLCASSRLPGSGNTIYFGEGSWLTVV.

The chain uses TRBV2 and TRBJ2-4; 8 bases match TRBD2. Germline values: CDR1 SNHLY, CDR2 FYNNEI. There are 20 residues in the CDR3. J lost 4 bases, V lost 4 bases, and 21 bases had no gene match. The DNA for the CDR3 is TGTGCCAGCAGTGTGCCGACTAGCGATTTTGTTCTGGACGCGAAAAACATTCAGTACTTC. Translating gives CASSVPTSDFVLDAKNIQYF.

The chain carries TRBV4-1 and TRBJ2-5; unclear D gene. Germline lookup yields CDR1 MGHRA and CDR2 YSYEKL. This CDR3 is 14 amino acids long. Trimming stripped 0 bases from V and 4 bases from J, with 9 bases between. The CDR3 is CASSQDFGLETQYF. In DNA form, the CDR3 reads TGCGCCAGCAGCCAAGATTTCGGGCTAGAGACCCAGTACTTC.

The gene calls are TRBV7-9 and TRBJ2-7; 7 bases map to TRBD1. This CDR3 has 15 amino acids. The germline gives CDR1 SEHNR, CDR2 FQNEAQ (reference sequence). The V segment lost 5 bases and the J segment 5 bases; nucleotides outside the gene matches: 12. CDR3 in DNA: TGTGCCAGCAGCAACTCGACAGGGAAGGCCCACGAGCAGTACTTC. This codes for CASSNSTGKAHEQYF.

V and J are TRBV19 and TRBJ2-2; tentative D call: TRBD2 (5 bases). This CDR3 has 12 residues. Germline V gene sequence: CDR1 LNHDA, CDR2 SQIVND (reference sequence). Trimming took off 7 bases at V and 6 bases at J, with 9 bases between the two ends. The CDR3 loop reads CASTDYSGELFF. CDR3 coding DNA: TGTGCCAGTACAGACTATTCCGGGGAGCTGTTTTTT.

The genes are TRBV29-1 and TRBJ2-1; D is possibly TRBD2 (6 bases). Looked up from germline, CDR1 is SQVTM and CDR2 is ANQGSEA. V was cut by 7 bases and J by 0 bases, with 16 bases left in between. The CDR3 extends over 15 amino acids. The CDR3 sequence: CSGGVARSSYNEQFF. The CDR3 DNA reads TGCAGCGGGGGGGTAGCGAGGAGCTCCTACAATGAGCAGTTCTTC.

This chain connects TRBV5-6 to TRBJ2-1; D is uncertain. From germline, CDR1 is SGHDT and CDR2 YYEEEE. The CDR3 has 13 amino acids. V lost 4 bases and J lost 0, with 5 bases in between. CDR3 coding DNA: TGTGCCAGCAGCGGATACTCCTACAATGAGCAGTTCTTC. It codes for CASSGYSYNEQFF. Supplemented by reference TRBV5-6 and TRBJ2-1, the full variable domain reads DAGVTQSPTHLIKTRGQQVTLRCSPKSGHDTVSWYQQALGQGPQFIFQYYEEEERQRGNFPDRFSGHQFPNYSSELNVNALLLGDSALYLCASSGYSYNEQFFGPGTRLTVL.

This clone was observed a single time. The gene calls are TRBV12-2 and TRBJ2-5; the table gives TRBD2 as D, unverified against the DNA. TRBV12-2 is shown as a pseudogene. The CDR3 loop spans 16 amino acids. CDR3 nucleotides: TGTGCAAGTCGCTTAGGAGCTAGCGGGTTAAAAGAGACCCAGTACTTC. Its translation is CASRLGASGLKETQYF.

A single count supports this clone. This chain uses TRBV2 with TRBJ1-6; D is undetermined. The V and J ends lost 3 bases and 2 bases respectively, with 11 bases between them. The germline CDR1 and CDR2 sequences are SNHLY and FYNNEI. This CDR3 region has 16 residues. CDR3 region: CASSEASLTYNSPLHF. CDR3 in DNA: TGTGCCAGCAGTGAGGCATCTCTCACCTATAATTCACCCCTCCACTTT.

The V and J genes are TRBV7-9 and TRBJ2-7; either TRBD1 or TRBD2 may fit D (5 bases each). This CDR3 comprises 12 residues. In germline, CDR1 is SEHNR, CDR2 FQNEAQ (reference sequence). The CDR3 region is CAITGPSYEQYF. DNA for the CDR3: TGTGCGATCACGGGGCCCTCCTACGAGCAGTACTTC.

This clone showed up just a few times. The J gene is TRBJ1-1, the V gene TRBV10-1, with D hard to call. Germline V gene data show CDR1 as WNHNN and CDR2 as SYGVQD (reference sequence). Trimming shortened V by 0 bases and J by 0 bases, and 8 bases separated the two germline ends. The CDR3 has 15 residues. The CDR3 loop reads CASSESITMNTEAFF. DNA of the CDR3: TGCGCCAGCAGTGAGTCGATTACCATGAACACTGAAGCTTTCTTT.

The V gene is TRBV30, the J gene TRBJ2-7, with 10 bases matching TRBD2. CDR1 and CDR2 (germline): GTSNPN, SVGIG (reference sequence). The CDR3 covers 17 residues. The ends lost 3 bases at V and 4 bases at J; junction bases unmatched: 15. In nucleotides, the CDR3 is TGTGCCTGGAGGGGGGTAGCGGCTAGCGGGAGCCCTTACGAGCAGTACTTC. This translates into CAWRGVAASGSPYEQYF.

As concerns this clone: In the same sample, other DNA sequences code for this CDR3. The V gene is TRBV19, the J gene TRBJ1-1; D gene unclear. The germline V gene encodes CDR1 LNHDA and CDR2 SQIVND (reference sequence). The ends were cut back, 3 bases at V and 0 bases at J, with 5 bases in the middle. The CDR3 consists of 13 residues. CDR3 bases: TGTGCCAGTAGTATCGAGATGAACACTGAAGCTTTCTTT. The encoded protein is CASSIEMNTEAFF. The variable domain in full, completed from reference TRBV19 and TRBJ1-1, reads DGGITQSPKYLFRKEGQNVTLSCEQNLNHDAMYWYRQDPGQGLRLIYYSQIVNDFQKGDIAEGYSVSREKKESFPLTVTSAQKNPTAFYLCASSIEMNTEAFFGQGTRLTVV.

Concerning this clone itself: The germline gene is not matched at one end of the junction; a read error may be the cause. This chain connects TRBV2 to TRBJ2-3; D gene unclear. Germline CDR1 reads SNHLY; CDR2 reads FYNNEI. The CDR3 covers 12 residues. CDR3 amino acids: CASTWATHTQYF. CDR3 bases: TGTGCCAGCACGTGGGCCACACATACGCAGTATTTT.

The gene calls are TRBV30 and TRBJ2-7, with D tentatively TRBD1 or TRBD2 (5 bases each). The V and J ends lost 5 bases and 5 bases respectively, with 19 bases between them. CDR3 length equals 14 residues. Germline CDR1 GTSNPN, CDR2 SVGIG (reference sequence). DNA for the CDR3: TGTGCCTGGGACGGGGTCCGGGGCAGCGACGAGCAGTACTTC. It is translated as CAWDGVRGSDEQYF.

This sequence joins TRBV6-6 and TRBJ2-7, with D perhaps matching TRBD1 (5 bases). The V gene's germline CDR1 is MNHNY and CDR2 SVGAGI (reference sequence). The germline V and J ends were trimmed by 0 bases and 3 bases, with 12 bases remaining between them. The CDR3 has 15 residues. CDR3 region: CASSYSDPQDYEQYF. CDR3 DNA sequence: TGTGCCAGCAGTTACTCGGACCCACAGGACTACGAGCAGTACTTC.

As for this clone: At one of its ends the junction is not consistent with the germline gene, which may arise from a read error. This sequence joins TRBV7-7 and TRBJ2-7, with 9 nucleotides matching TRBD1. This CDR3 is built from 14 residues. Germline CDR1 reads SSHAT; CDR2 reads FNYEAQ (reference sequence). The CDR3 is CASSVGTGSYEQYF. CDR3 in DNA: TGTGCTAGCAGCGTAGGGACAGGGTCCTACGAGCAGTACTTC.